Shown below are 3 T cell receptor beta chains from a single sample sequenced in a study of T cell responses to AZD1222 COVID-19 vaccine. The method was immunoSEQ multiplex PCR; TCRdb's version includes in-frame clones alone and lacks a portion of them. The data show about 160,000 clones, with 80% to 95% seen just once and approximately 3.6% held by the top ten. The sample in question was peripheral blood, obtained 28 days after the second AZD1222 dose. These receptors were collected from an adult who received the AZD1222 COVID-19 vaccine.

This chain joins TRBV11-3 and TRBJ2-1; 11 bases agree with TRBD2. CDR1 and CDR2 (germline): SGHNT, YENEEA. The CDR3 has 13 residues. V gave up 5 bases and J gave up 12 bases; unmatched junction bases: 6. CDR3 in DNA: TGTGCCAGCAGCCTGACTAGCGGGACCAGGCAGTTCTTC. This sequence encodes CASSLTSGTRQFF.

V and J are TRBV7-9 and TRBJ2-1; 14 nucleotides align to TRBD2. The trim removed 7 bases at V and 5 bases at J, leaving 4 bases unmatched. Germline V lookup: CDR1 SEHNR, CDR2 FQNEAQ (reference sequence). CDR3 length: 15 residues. The DNA of the CDR3 is TGTGCCAGCATCACGGGACTAGCGGGAGACAATGAGCAGTTCTTC. Protein: CASITGLAGDNEQFF.

V gene TRBV7-9 combines with J gene TRBJ2-1; 8 positions match TRBD1. Germline CDR1 and CDR2: SEHNR and FQNEAQ (reference sequence). This CDR3 spans 18 amino acids. Losses at the gene ends were 1 base for V and 3 bases for J; bases not matched to a gene: 11. CDR3 region: CASSLVLTGQDIYNEQFF. The CDR3 DNA follows: TGTGCCAGCAGCTTAGTTCTCACGGGACAGGATATCTACAATGAGCAGTTCTTC.